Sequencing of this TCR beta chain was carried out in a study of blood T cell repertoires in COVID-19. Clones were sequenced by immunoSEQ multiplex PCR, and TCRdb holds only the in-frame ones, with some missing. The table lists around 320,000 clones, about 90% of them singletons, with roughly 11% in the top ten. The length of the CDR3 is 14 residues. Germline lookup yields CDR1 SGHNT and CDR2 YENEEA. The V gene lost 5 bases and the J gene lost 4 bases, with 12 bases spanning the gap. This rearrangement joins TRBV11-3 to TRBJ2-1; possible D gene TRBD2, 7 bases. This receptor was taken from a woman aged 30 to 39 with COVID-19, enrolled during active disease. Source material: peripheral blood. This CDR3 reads CASSPRGAYNEQFF. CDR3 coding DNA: TGTGCCAGCAGCCCCCGGGGGGCGTACAATGAGCAGTTCTTC.